The 12 T cell receptor beta chains presented below share a single source sample, sequenced in a study of shared clonotypes between healthy human individuals. This table comes from immunoSEQ multiplex PCR, and its TCRdb copy is limited to in-frame clones, with some not included. The data contain 2 million to 2.5 million clones, 85% to 95% of them seen just once; the ten biggest clones take up around 0.35%. The sample comprised naive CD4+ T cells from PBMCs. Subset here: CD45RA+ positively selected. These TCRs come from a man between 18 and 35 years old in good health. Some clones in this sample may be carry-over from other donors' samples.

This clone was observed a single time. V gene TRBV11-2 combines with J gene TRBJ1-4; D remains ambiguous. This CDR3 is 13 amino acids long. Between the trimmed V and J ends, which lost 3 bases and 6 bases, there was a span of 8 bases. Per germline, CDR1 SGHAT and CDR2 FQNNGV. CDR3 nucleotide sequence: TGTGCCAGCAGCTTCTCAGGTGATGAAAAACTGTTTTTT. Protein sequence: CASSFSGDEKLFF.

This chain links TRBV11-2 with TRBJ2-3, with D uncertain. Germline CDR1 SGHAT, CDR2 FQNNGV. Trimming removed 1 base from V and 8 bases from J, with 4 bases in between. There are 11 residues in the CDR3. The CDR3 spells CASSLVGTQYF. The CDR3 coding sequence is TGTGCCAGCAGCTTAGTGGGTACGCAGTATTTT.

The chain employs TRBV7-9 and TRBJ2-7; 8 bases align to TRBD1. The CDR3 has 14 residues. Trimming cost V 5 bases and J 9 bases; bases outside gene matches: 12. From germline, CDR1 is SEHNR and CDR2 FQNEAQ (reference sequence). The CDR3 DNA sequence: TGTGCCAGCAGCGACACAGGGGGGATCGGTGGGCAGTACTTC. Translated, it gives CASSDTGGIGGQYF.

The chain couples TRBV5-1 to TRBJ2-5; unclear D gene. The CDR3 loop spans 11 amino acids. The germline CDR1 and CDR2 sequences are SGHRS and YFSETQ. Trimming cost V 5 bases and J 9 bases, with 11 bases left between them. The CDR3 bases are TGCGCCAGCAGAATGGACGGACCCCAGTACTTC. Translated, it gives CASRMDGPQYF.

The chain has TRBV30 and TRBJ1-6, with D possibly matching TRBD1 (5 bases). V shed 1 base and J shed 10 bases, with 23 bases lying between them. This CDR3 region has 17 residues. Germline values: CDR1 GTSNPN, CDR2 SVGIG (reference sequence). The CDR3 spells CAWSGAGGGVGRSPLHF. DNA for the CDR3: TGTGCCTGGAGTGGGGCCGGCGGGGGAGTTGGCAGATCACCCCTCCACTTT.

This clone was observed a single time. This chain links TRBV9 with TRBJ2-1; D is unclear. The CDR3 runs to 14 residues. The V end was cut by 4 bases, the J end by 0 bases, with 8 bases between. Germline V gene lookup returns CDR1 SGDLS and CDR2 YYNGEE. For the CDR3, the DNA is TGTGCCAGCAGCCCCGCTCTCTCCTACAATGAGCAGTTCTTC. Residues: CASSPALSYNEQFF. Full variable domain (missing parts from reference TRBV9 and TRBJ2-1): DSGVTQTPKHLITATGQRVTLRCSPRSGDLSVYWYQQSLDQGLQFLIQYYNGEERAKGNILERFSAQQFPDLHSELNLSSLELGDSALYFCASSPALSYNEQFFGPGTRLTVL.

V and J are TRBV30 and TRBJ2-3; 7 positions agree with TRBD1. The V and J ends lost 1 base and 0 bases, in that order; junction bases with no gene match: 4. Per the germline V gene, CDR1 is GTSNPN and CDR2 is SVGIG (reference sequence). This CDR3 is 15 amino acids long. CDR3 nucleotides: TGTGCCTGGAGTGCGGGACAGTCCAGCACAGATACGCAGTATTTT. The encoded protein is CAWSAGQSSTDTQYF.

The chain joins TRBV5-6 to TRBJ1-2, with D possibly being TRBD1 (6 bases). CDR3 size: 12 residues. CDR1 and CDR2 (germline): SGHDT, YYEEEE. The ends were cut back, 5 bases at V and 8 bases at J, with 13 bases in the middle. In DNA, the CDR3 is TGTGCCAGCAGAAAGCAACAGGGAGGCTACACCTTC. It is translated as CASRKQQGGYTF.

This chain joins TRBV5-1 and TRBJ2-2; D gene uncertain. Germline CDR1 and CDR2: SGHRS and YFSETQ. V shed 0 bases and J shed 7 bases, with 10 bases lying between them. This CDR3 is 14 amino acids long. The CDR3 here is CASSLDVRIGELFF. CDR3 sequence (DNA): TGCGCCAGCAGCTTGGACGTGCGTATCGGGGAGCTGTTTTTT.

On this clone itself: Other DNA variants within this sample encode the same CDR3. The chain couples TRBV5-4 to TRBJ1-2; TRBD1 matches 9 bases. J lost 2 bases, V lost 4 bases, and 6 bases had no gene match. Per the germline V gene, CDR1 is SGHNT and CDR2 is YYREEE (reference sequence). The CDR3 is 15 residues long. CDR3: CASSHNTGGNYGYTF. The DNA of the CDR3 is TGTGCCAGCAGCCATAACACAGGGGGCAACTATGGCTACACCTTC.

This chain connects TRBV18 to TRBJ2-5; weak D call: TRBD2 (5 bases). The CDR3 has 14 residues. The ends were cut back, 1 base at V and 5 bases at J, with 11 bases in the middle. CDR1 is KGHSH and CDR2 is LQKENI in the germline V gene. The chain's CDR3 is CASSPQGSGETQYF. In DNA form, the CDR3 reads TGTGCCAGCTCACCACAGGGATCGGGGGAGACCCAGTACTTC.

This clone was seen a single time. The CDR3 sequence: CASGPQGETQYF. The CDR3 DNA is TGTGCCAGCGGACCACAAGGGGAGACCCAGTACTTC. V gene TRBV2 combines with J gene TRBJ2-5, with D unclear. CDR1 is SNHLY and CDR2 is FYNNEI in the germline V gene. V was cut by 8 bases and J by 5 bases, with 12 bases left in between. The CDR3 runs 12 residues.